Below, 9 T cell receptor beta chains from the same sample are listed, as sequenced in a study of HIV-infected patients and healthy controls. cDNA was made from 500 ng RNA using alpha and beta constant primers. Each of the alpha and beta chains got its own library through chain-specific third strand synthesis with indices. TCRdb reprocessed the 5' RACE reads via MiXCR and lists one record per CDR3 protein. This sample has about 7,000 distinct CDR3 sequences; about a tenth occur once, and the top ten carry about 18%. No cell fractionation was done, so the repertoire covers all unsorted peripheral blood T cells. The specimen was blood, collected before antiretroviral therapy. The receptor source for this set is an adult with HIV infection.

This clonotype is deemed medium-sized. This chain connects TRBV28 to TRBJ2-4; D may correspond to TRBD1 or TRBD2 (5 bases each). The germline V gene encodes CDR1 MDHEN and CDR2 SYDVKM. The CDR3 runs 15 residues. V lost 3 bases, J lost 1 base, and 10 bases lay in between. The chain's CDR3 is CASSFGGLAKNIQYF. CDR3 sequence (DNA): TGTGCCAGCAGTTTTGGGGGTTTGGCCAAAAACATTCAGTACTTC.

This chain joins TRBV7-9 and TRBJ1-2; the match to TRBD1 covers 8 bases. Trimming removed 5 bases from V and 4 bases from J; junction bases left unmatched: 3. Per germline, CDR1 SEHNR and CDR2 FQNEAQ (reference sequence). CDR3 length: 13 residues. The CDR3 DNA reads as TGTGCCAGCAGCCCGACAGGGGTCTATGGCTACACCTTC. Its translation is CASSPTGVYGYTF.

This clonotype is labeled as medium-sized. The gene calls are TRBV20-1 and TRBJ1-2, with D unresolved. Germline V gene lookup returns CDR1 DFQATT and CDR2 SNEGSKA (reference sequence). CDR3 length equals 10 residues. Trimming cost V 4 bases and J 3 bases, with 3 bases left between them. DNA for the CDR3: TGCAGTGCTACTTACTATGGCTACACCTTC. It yields the protein CSATYYGYTF.

This clonotype has more than one count but fewer than ten. The chain is built from TRBV19 and TRBJ2-3; the match to TRBD1 covers 10 bases. From germline, CDR1 is LNHDA and CDR2 SQIVND (reference sequence). The CDR3 length is 16 residues. The ends lost 7 bases at V and 6 bases at J; junction bases unmatched: 13. The CDR3 loop is CASTARGTGDVDTQYF. The CDR3 nucleotides read TGTGCCAGTACCGCTAGGGGGACAGGGGACGTCGATACGCAGTATTTT.

This clonotype is labeled medium-sized. The chain employs TRBV29-1 and TRBJ2-1; 11 positions match TRBD2. The CDR3 covers 17 residues. V shed 8 bases, J shed 4 bases, and the junction held 16 bases outside the gene matches. CDR1 SQVTM and CDR2 ANQGSEA come from the germline V gene. CDR3 in amino acids: CSPDDRDSGRAYNEQFF. The CDR3 DNA sequence: TGCAGCCCCGATGACCGGGATAGCGGGAGGGCGTACAATGAGCAGTTCTTC.

This clonotype showed up many times. V gene TRBV5-1 combines with J gene TRBJ2-1, with D maybe TRBD1 (5 bases). The germline CDR1 and CDR2 sequences are SGHRS and YFSETQ. The V end was cut by 0 bases, the J end by 0 bases, with 7 bases between. The CDR3 runs to 15 residues. CDR3 in amino acids: CASSLGQSSYNEQFF. CDR3 bases: TGCGCCAGCAGCTTGGGACAGAGCTCCTACAATGAGCAGTTCTTC.

This clonotype is medium-sized. The J gene is TRBJ2-7, the V gene TRBV7-9; D unclear. CDR1 is SEHNR and CDR2 is FQNEAQ in the germline V gene (reference sequence). V lost 2 bases to trimming and J lost 1 base, with 9 bases between them. CDR3 length: 14 amino acids. CDR3 sequence (DNA): TGTGCCAGCAGCTTAAGTCCAGATTCCTACGAGCAGTACTTC. Amino acid sequence: CASSLSPDSYEQYF. Full variable domain (missing parts from reference TRBV7-9 and TRBJ2-7): DTGVSQNPRHKITKRGQNVTFRCDPISEHNRLYWYRQTLGQGPEFLTYFQNEAQLEKSRLLSDRFSAERPKGSFSTLEIQRTEQGDSAMYLCASSLSPDSYEQYFGPGTRLTVT.

Of note for this clonotype: This clone may be a read error of a much larger clone one base away. The V and J genes are TRBV9 and TRBJ2-2, with D perhaps assigned TRBD1 or TRBD2 (6 bases each). The CDR3 spans 16 residues. Germline loops: CDR1 SGDLS, CDR2 YYNGEE. Trimming stripped 0 bases from V and 5 bases from J, with 14 bases between. The CDR3 DNA reads TGTGCCAGCAGCGTAGTAGGGGGGACGAGGACCGGGGAGCTGTTTTTT. This translates into CASSVVGGTRTGELFF.

Judged by abundance, this clonotype is medium-sized. This chain connects TRBV5-1 to TRBJ2-4; D tentatively reads TRBD1 or TRBD2 (5 bases each). With 3 bases removed from V and 8 bases from J, the gap between germline ends came to 15 bases. The CDR3 covers 14 residues. CDR1 and CDR2 from the germline V gene are SGHRS and YFSETQ. The CDR3 sequence: CASSWGRGGHIQYF. Written as DNA, the CDR3 is TGCGCCAGCAGCTGGGGACGGGGCGGACACATTCAGTACTTC.